The T cell receptor beta chain under discussion was sequenced for a study of blood T cell repertoires in COVID-19. Germline V gives CDR1 WSHSY, CDR2 SAAADI. This CDR3 has 14 amino acids. Deletions cut 0 bases from V and 2 bases from J, with 5 bases between. Clones were sequenced by immunoSEQ multiplex PCR, and TCRdb holds only the in-frame ones, with some missing. The sample yields over 200,000 clones, under 90% seen once. Points on this clone: Other DNA sequences within the sample encode an identical CDR3.

This chain joins TRBV10-2 and TRBJ1-5; D not resolved. Source material: peripheral blood. This receptor was identified in a man aged 60-69 years who had recovered from COVID-19. This CDR3 reads CASSESGGNQPQHF. CDR3 bases: TGCGCCAGCAGTGAGTCCGGAGGCAATCAGCCCCAGCATTTT.